The entry below describes one TCR beta chain. At least ten counts were recorded for this clonotype. It has no known antigen specificity. Base qualities are not provided; no much larger clone lies one nucleotide away. V lost 4 bases and J lost 0 bases; the stretch between them is 15 bases long. The CDR3 spans 15 residues, from the cysteine through the phenylalanine. Only CDR3 DNA is held: 45 bases, read in frame from base 1. The CDR1 and CDR2 encoded by the germline V gene (reference sequence) are DFQATT and SNEGSKA. This specimen belongs to a study of T cells in Graves' hyperthyroidism and ophthalmopathy (dated by TCRdb to the late 2010s). For context, the study as a whole: Peripheral blood samples were taken at initial diagnosis, before any treatment was given. To identify distinguishing TCR V-J signatures, a discovery cohort of around 100 patients was used, comprising 43 with Graves' ophthalmopathy and approximately 58 with stable Graves' hyperthyroidism. Prospective prediction of ophthalmopathy was tested in an independent validation cohort of about 19 hyperthyroidism patients and around 16 patients who later progressed to ophthalmopathy. For training and testing, the 110 or so patients in the discovery cohort were randomly divided in a 7:3 ratio. In addition, the study compared T-cell repertoires in thyroid tissue and in blood from roughly six Graves' hyperthyroidism patients. Once sampling was done, hyperthyroidism patients were given methimazole at a starting dose of 30 mg daily, whereas ophthalmopathy patients were given high-dose intravenous methylprednisolone. According to the paper, TCR Vbeta CDR3 sequencing was carried out on some 140 peripheral blood samples, which came from 40 to 45 ophthalmopathy, 70 to 80 hyperthyroidism and roughly 17 progressor patients. General study outcomes and caveats: A model built on a 13 V-J signature distinguished ophthalmopathy from stable hyperthyroidism, reaching 85% to 90% sensitivity and under 84% specificity in cross-validation and 80%/75% in testing. Most expanded thyroid clonotypes (frequency above 0.001) were also found in blood, which suggests that blood repertoires may mirror thyroid immune responses. In validation, progression to ophthalmopathy was predicted by the model with approximately 67% sensitivity and just over 72% specificity, a median of approximately 6.5 months before onset. No statistical method was used to fix the sample size in advance, and group allocation was not hidden from the investigators.

Amplification of TCR beta CDR3 regions was carried out from RNA transcripts. A first-round RT-PCR of the TCR CDR3 used the HTBI primer set with the Qiagen OneStep RT-PCR kit. Libraries were constructed in a second round of multiplex PCR, after which size selection and purification were performed. Sequencing of the libraries was done on an Illumina HiSeq2000 using paired-end 100 bp reads. Concerning the study's data processing: SOAPnuke was used to process the raw data, throwing out any read that contained adapters or uncalled bases, had a mean Phred below 15, or lacked an exact constant-primer or identifier match. COPE v1.2.5 was used to merge high-quality paired reads, and clonotypes were defined as unique nucleotide sequences. Clonotypes were aligned to IMGT TRBV, TRBD and TRBJ reference segments using MiTCR v1.1. Only V-J combinations with frequency above 0.0001, covering 99.2% of repertoires, were analysed. The TCS score was defined as the ratio of F50 (clonal expansion) to E x V (chaos), calculated using BLOSUM62-based TCRdist between CDR3 peptides within each V-J. Welch's t-statistics and random forest reduced 500 to 550 V-J features to fewer than 15, which were used in a naive Bayes classifier (R e1071). The Morisita-Horn index was used to measure how similar the thyroid and blood repertoires were. The public reads were reprocessed in TCRdb via fastp at Q25 and MiXCR, keeping in-frame beta chains. Every distinct CDR3 protein forms one entry, paired with its most common genes and DNA. The V and J calls shown here were made by TCRdb, not taken from the authors' results. The sample table records roughly 700,000 distinct CDR3 sequences; about 35% of these occur just once. The leading ten clones occupy around 29% of the sample.

A patient counted as having stable Graves' hyperthyroidism if no progression to ophthalmopathy occurred over 18 months of follow-up. Hyperthyroidism patients were newly diagnosed, had a disease duration of under 2 months, and were aged 18 to 65 years. Patients with uncontrolled infections, other autoimmune diseases, pregnancy or lactation were excluded. Diagnoses were established on the basis of clinical symptoms, serum thyroxine and TRAb, thyroid ultrasound, and orbital computed tomography. PBMCs were isolated from approximately 10 ml of fresh peripheral blood by Ficoll-Paque density gradient centrifugation. Total RNA was extracted using Trizol reagent, and RNA quality was assessed on an Agilent 2100 Bioanalyzer.

This sequence originates from a woman aged 40-49 years with Graves' hyperthyroidism. The chain was built from TRBV20-1 and TRBJ2-5, with an unclear D gene assignment. Sequencing was performed on blood. The CDR3 here reads CSATRASAYQETQYF. At the DNA level, the sequence is TGCAGTGCTACCCGGGCCTCGGCGTACCAAGAGACCCAGTACTTC.